This TCR beta chain was documented in a study of T cell changes during pregnancy in multiple sclerosis. Generated by immunoSEQ multiplex PCR, the TCRdb table keeps only in-frame clones and is missing some. In the table there are tens of thousands of clones, about 90% of which are singletons. Trimming stripped 4 bases from V and 9 bases from J, with 17 bases between. Germline CDR1 is SGHRS and CDR2 is YFSETQ. The CDR3 extends over 14 amino acids. This clone was detected once. Material: peripheral blood, obtained after pregnancy. The receptor was derived from a female donor in good health, enrolled as a control in a pregnancy study. The chain carries TRBV5-1 and TRBJ1-5; weak D call: TRBD1 (6 bases). CDR3 amino acids: CASSQGTIGGPQHF. The CDR3 bases are TGCGCCAGCAGCCAGGGGACCATCGGAGGGCCCCAGCATTTT.